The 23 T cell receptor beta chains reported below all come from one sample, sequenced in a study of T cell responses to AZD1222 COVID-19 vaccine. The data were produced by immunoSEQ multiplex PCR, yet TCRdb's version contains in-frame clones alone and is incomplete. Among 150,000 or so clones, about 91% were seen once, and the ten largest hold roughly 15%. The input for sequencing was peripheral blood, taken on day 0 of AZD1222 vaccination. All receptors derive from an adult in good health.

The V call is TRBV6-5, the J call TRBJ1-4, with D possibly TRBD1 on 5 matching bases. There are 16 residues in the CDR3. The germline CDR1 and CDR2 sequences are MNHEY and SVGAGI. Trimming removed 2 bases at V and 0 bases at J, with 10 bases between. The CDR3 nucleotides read TGTGCCAGCAGTTACCCCCGGGGGTCAACTAATGAAAAACTGTTTTTT. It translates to CASSYPRGSTNEKLFF.

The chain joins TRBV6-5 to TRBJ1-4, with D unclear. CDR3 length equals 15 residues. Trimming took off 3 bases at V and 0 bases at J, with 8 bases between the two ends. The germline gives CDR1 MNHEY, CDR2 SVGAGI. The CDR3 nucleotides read TGTGCCAGCAGTTATAGAGGGACAACTAATGAAAAACTGTTTTTT. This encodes CASSYRGTTNEKLFF.

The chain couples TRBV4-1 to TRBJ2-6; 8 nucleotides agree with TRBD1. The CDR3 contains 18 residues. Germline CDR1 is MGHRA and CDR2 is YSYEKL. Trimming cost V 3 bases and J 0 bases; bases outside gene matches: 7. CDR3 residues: CASSQGQARGSGANVLTF. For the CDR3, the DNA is TGCGCCAGCAGCCAGGGACAGGCCAGGGGCTCTGGGGCCAACGTCCTGACTTTC.

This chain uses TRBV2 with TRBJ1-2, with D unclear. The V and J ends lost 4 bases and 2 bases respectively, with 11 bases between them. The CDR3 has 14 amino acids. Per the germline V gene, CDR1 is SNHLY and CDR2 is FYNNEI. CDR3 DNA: TGTGCCAGCAGTGGGGAGATCATAAACTATGGCTACACCTTC. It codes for CASSGEIINYGYTF.

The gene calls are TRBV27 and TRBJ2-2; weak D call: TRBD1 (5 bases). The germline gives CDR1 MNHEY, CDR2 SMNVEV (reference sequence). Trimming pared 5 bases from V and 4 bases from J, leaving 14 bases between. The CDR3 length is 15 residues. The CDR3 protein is CASSLRQGITGELFF. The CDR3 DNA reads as TGTGCCAGCAGTCTCCGTCAGGGAATCACCGGGGAGCTGTTTTTT.

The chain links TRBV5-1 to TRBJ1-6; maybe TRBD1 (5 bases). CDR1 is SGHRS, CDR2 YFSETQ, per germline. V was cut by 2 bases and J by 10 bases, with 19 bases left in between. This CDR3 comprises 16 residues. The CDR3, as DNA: TGCGCCAGCAGCTTCATATCCGGGGCCGGAGAGTCACCCCTCCACTTT. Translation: CASSFISGAGESPLHF.

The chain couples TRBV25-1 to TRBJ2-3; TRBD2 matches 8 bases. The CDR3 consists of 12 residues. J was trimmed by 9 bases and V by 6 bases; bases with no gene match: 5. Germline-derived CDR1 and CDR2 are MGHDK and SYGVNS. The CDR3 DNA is TGTGCCAGCAGGTTCGGGGGGGGCACGCAGTATTTT. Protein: CASRFGGGTQYF.

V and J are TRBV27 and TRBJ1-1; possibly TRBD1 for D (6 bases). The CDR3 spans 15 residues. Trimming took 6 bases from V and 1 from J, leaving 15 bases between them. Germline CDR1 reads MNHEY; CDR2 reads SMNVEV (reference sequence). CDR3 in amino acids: CASRSGGAGNTEAFF. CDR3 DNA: TGTGCCAGCAGATCCGGGGGCGCAGGGAACACTGAAGCTTTCTTT.

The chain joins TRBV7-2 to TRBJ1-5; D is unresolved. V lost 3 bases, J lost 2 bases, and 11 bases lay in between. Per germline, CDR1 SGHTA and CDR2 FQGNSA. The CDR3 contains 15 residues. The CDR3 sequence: CASSFGGAGNQPQHF. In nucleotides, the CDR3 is TGTGCCAGCAGCTTTGGTGGCGCTGGCAATCAGCCCCAGCATTTT.

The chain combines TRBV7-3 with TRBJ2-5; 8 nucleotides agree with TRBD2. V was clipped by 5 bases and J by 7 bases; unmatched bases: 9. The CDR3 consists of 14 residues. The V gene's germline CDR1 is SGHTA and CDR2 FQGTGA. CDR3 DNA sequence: TGTGCCAGCAGCCCCCGGGGGGGGGAGACGACCCAGTACTTC. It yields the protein CASSPRGGETTQYF.

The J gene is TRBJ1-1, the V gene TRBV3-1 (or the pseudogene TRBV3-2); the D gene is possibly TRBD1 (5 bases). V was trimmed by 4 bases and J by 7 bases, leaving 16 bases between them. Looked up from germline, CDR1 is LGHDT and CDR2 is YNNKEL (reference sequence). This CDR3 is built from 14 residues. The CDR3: CASSRPEVGGEAFF. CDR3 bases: TGTGCCAGCAGCCGTCCTGAAGTCGGGGGTGAAGCTTTCTTT.

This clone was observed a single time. The CDR3, as DNA: TGTGCCAGCAGCTTACCCCGGGGCCGAGGAACTGAAGCTTTCTTT. Translating gives CASSLPRGRGTEAFF. The V and J genes are TRBV11-1 and TRBJ1-1, with D perhaps TRBD1 (5 bases). The V and J ends lost 2 bases and 5 bases respectively, with 15 bases between them. Germline CDR1 reads SGHAT; CDR2 reads FQDESV (reference sequence). The CDR3 has 15 amino acids.

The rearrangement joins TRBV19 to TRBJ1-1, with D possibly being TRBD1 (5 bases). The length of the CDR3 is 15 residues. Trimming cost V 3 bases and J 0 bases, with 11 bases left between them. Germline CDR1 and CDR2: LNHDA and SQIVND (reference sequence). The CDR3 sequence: CASSIYPGLNTEAFF. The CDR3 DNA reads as TGTGCCAGTAGTATCTACCCAGGGCTGAACACTGAAGCTTTCTTT.

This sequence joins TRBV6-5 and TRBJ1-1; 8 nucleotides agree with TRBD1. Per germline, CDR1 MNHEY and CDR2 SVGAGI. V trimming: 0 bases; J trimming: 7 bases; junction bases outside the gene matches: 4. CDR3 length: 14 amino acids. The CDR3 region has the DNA TGTGCCAGCAGTTACTCGCGGACAGGGCTTGAAGCTTTCTTT. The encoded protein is CASSYSRTGLEAFF.

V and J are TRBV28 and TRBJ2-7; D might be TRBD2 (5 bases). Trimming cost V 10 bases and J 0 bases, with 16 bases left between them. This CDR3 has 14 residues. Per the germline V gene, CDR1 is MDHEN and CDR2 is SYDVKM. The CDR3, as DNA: TGTGCCACCACACCAGAAGGGAGCTCCTACGAGCAGTACTTC. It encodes CATTPEGSSYEQYF.

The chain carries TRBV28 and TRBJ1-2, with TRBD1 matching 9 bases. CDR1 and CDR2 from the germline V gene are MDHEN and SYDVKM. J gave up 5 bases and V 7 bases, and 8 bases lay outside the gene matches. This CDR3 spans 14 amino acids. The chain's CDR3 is CASKHLTGGYGYTF. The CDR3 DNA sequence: TGTGCCAGCAAACATCTGACAGGGGGGTATGGCTACACCTTC.

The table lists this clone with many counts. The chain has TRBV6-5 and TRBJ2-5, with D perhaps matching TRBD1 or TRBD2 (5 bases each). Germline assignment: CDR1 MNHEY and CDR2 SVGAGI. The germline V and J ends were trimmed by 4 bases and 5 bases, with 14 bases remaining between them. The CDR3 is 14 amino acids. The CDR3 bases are TGTGCCAGCAGTTCTTACTCAGGGAGTGAGACCCAGTACTTC. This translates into CASSSYSGSETQYF.

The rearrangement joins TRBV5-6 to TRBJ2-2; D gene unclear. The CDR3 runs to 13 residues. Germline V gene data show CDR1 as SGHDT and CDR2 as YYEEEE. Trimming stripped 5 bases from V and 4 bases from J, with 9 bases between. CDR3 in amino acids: CASRGRRTGELFF. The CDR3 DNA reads TGTGCCAGCAGAGGGCGTCGCACCGGGGAGCTGTTTTTT.

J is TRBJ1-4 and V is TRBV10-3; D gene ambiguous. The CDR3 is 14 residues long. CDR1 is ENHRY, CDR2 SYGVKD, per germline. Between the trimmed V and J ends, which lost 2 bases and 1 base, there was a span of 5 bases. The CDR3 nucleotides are TGTGCCATCAGTGAGGGGGTAACTAATGAAAAACTGTTTTTT. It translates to CAISEGVTNEKLFF.

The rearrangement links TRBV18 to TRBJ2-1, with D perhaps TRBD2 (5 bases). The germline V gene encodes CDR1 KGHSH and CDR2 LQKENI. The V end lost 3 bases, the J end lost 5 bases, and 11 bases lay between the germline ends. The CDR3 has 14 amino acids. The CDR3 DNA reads TGTGCCAGCTCACCCGGGCTAGCCCACAATGAGCAGTTCTTC. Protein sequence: CASSPGLAHNEQFF. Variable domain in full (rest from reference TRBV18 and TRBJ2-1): NAGVMQNPRHLVRRRGQEARLRCSPMKGHSHVYWYRQLPEEGLKFMVYLQKENIIDESGMPKERFSAEFPKEGPSILRIQQVVRGDSAAYFCASSPGLAHNEQFFGPGTRLTVL.

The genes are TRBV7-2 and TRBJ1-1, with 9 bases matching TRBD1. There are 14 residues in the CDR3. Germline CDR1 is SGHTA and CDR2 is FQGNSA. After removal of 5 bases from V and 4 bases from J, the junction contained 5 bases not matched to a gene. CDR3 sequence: CASSRDRATTEAFF. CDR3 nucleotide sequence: TGTGCCAGCAGCCGGGACAGGGCGACCACTGAAGCTTTCTTT.

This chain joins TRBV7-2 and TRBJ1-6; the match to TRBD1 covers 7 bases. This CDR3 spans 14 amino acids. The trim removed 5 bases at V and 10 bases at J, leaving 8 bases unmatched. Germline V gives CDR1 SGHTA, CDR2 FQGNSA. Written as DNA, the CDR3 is TGTGCCAGCAGCCCTAACAGGGGAGGATCACCCCTCCACTTT. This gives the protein CASSPNRGGSPLHF.

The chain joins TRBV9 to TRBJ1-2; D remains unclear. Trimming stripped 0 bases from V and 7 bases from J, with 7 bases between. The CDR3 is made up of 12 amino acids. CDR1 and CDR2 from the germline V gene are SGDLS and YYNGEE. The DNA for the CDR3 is TGTGCCAGCAGCGTAGCTACTGGTGGCTACACCTTC. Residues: CASSVATGGYTF.